This TCR beta chain was profiled in a study of blood T cell repertoires in COVID-19. Germline loops: CDR1 MDHEN, CDR2 SYDVKM. The CDR3 has 14 residues. V lost 1 base, J lost 3 bases, and 2 bases stayed unmatched. TCRdb's copy holds only in-frame clones and misses some; the assay was immunoSEQ multiplex PCR. The table has around 290,000 clones, 88% seen once; the top ten hold about 1%. This TCR was recovered from a woman aged 30 to 39 who had recovered from COVID-19. J is TRBJ1-2 and V is TRBV28; TRBD1 matches at 7 bases. Sequencing was done on a sample of PBMCs or T cells enriched from blood (not recorded which). The CDR3 region has the DNA TGTGCCAGCAGTTTATCCGGGACAGACTATGGCTACACCTTC. This gives the protein CASSLSGTDYGYTF.